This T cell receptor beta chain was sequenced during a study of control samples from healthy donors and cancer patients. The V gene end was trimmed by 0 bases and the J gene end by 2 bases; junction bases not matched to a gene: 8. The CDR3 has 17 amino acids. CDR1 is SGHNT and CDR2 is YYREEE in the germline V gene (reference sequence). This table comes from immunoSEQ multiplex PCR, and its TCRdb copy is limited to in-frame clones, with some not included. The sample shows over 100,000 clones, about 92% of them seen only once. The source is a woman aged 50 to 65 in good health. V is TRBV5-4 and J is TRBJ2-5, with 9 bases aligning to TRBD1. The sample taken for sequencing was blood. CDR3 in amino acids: CASSLGVSGQGQETQYF. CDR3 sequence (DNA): TGTGCCAGCAGCTTGGGGGTGTCCGGACAGGGGCAAGAGACCCAGTACTTC.